The 17 T cell receptor beta chains in this list originate from one sample, sequenced in a study of shared clonotypes between healthy human individuals. Produced via immunoSEQ multiplex PCR; TCRdb's table is partial and in-frame only. Of roughly 1.4 million clones in the sample, around 98.5% were seen once. Material: naive CD4+ T cells sorted from blood. The subset was: CD45RA+ positively selected. These receptors came from a man aged 25-45 years in good health.

On this clone itself: Germline is not matched at one junction end, which may reflect a read error. The chain employs TRBV6-1 and TRBJ2-1; D not certain. The CDR3 covers 14 residues. Germline CDR1 and CDR2: MNHNS and SASEGT. CDR3 nucleotides: TGTGCCAGCAGTGAAGCAGTTAATAGGAGCCCAATGATCTTC. Protein sequence: CASSEAVNRSPMIF.

V is TRBV2 and J is TRBJ2-7; D remains ambiguous. The CDR3 totals 12 residues. Trimming left V 6 bases short and J 4 bases short, with 10 bases between. CDR1 is SNHLY, CDR2 FYNNEI, per germline. The CDR3 DNA is TGTGCCAGCAGAGATGACACTTACGAGCAGTACTTC. Residues: CASRDDTYEQYF.

The V and J genes are TRBV6-5 and TRBJ2-3; 8 bases align to TRBD1. Looked up from germline, CDR1 is MNHEY and CDR2 is SVGAGI. This CDR3 is 16 amino acids long. V lost 4 bases, J lost 2 bases, and 8 bases stayed unmatched. The CDR3 DNA sequence: TGTGCCAGCAGTTCCCAGGACAGGGTGCCCACAGATACGCAGTATTTT. It specifies CASSSQDRVPTDTQYF.

This rearrangement joins TRBV18 to TRBJ1-5; tentative D call: TRBD1 (5 bases). Germline-derived CDR1 and CDR2 are KGHSH and LQKENI. The V and J ends lost 0 bases and 8 bases respectively, with 8 bases between them. This CDR3 comprises 13 residues. In DNA form, the CDR3 reads TGTGCCAGCTCACCACCGGGAGGGGAGCCCCAGCATTTT. It specifies CASSPPGGEPQHF.

Details on this clone: The same CDR3 arises from other DNA sequences in this sample as well. The chain uses TRBV20-1 and TRBJ2-7, with unresolved D. CDR3 size: 11 residues. Germline V gene lookup returns CDR1 DFQATT and CDR2 SNEGSKA (reference sequence). V lost 3 bases and J 7 bases, leaving 10 bases between the germline ends. The CDR3 loop is CSARIGGEQYF. The CDR3 DNA sequence: TGCAGTGCTAGGATCGGTGGGGAGCAGTACTTC.

V gene TRBV20-1 combines with J gene TRBJ2-7; D is unresolved. CDR1 and CDR2 from the germline V gene are DFQATT and SNEGSKA (reference sequence). Trimming took off 0 bases at V and 9 bases at J, with 9 bases between the two ends. The CDR3 runs to 11 residues. Here the CDR3 DNA reads TGCAGTGCTAGAGATTACCCGGGGCAGTACTTC. This translates into CSARDYPGQYF.

The rearrangement uses TRBV27 and TRBJ1-1; TRBD1 might be the D (5 bases). Germline V lookup: CDR1 MNHEY, CDR2 SMNVEV (reference sequence). V was shortened by 3 bases and J by 1 base, with 27 bases between the two germline ends. This CDR3 region has 20 residues. The CDR3 is CASSFGTVGTWESGNTEAFF. CDR3 bases: TGTGCCAGCAGTTTCGGGACGGTCGGGACGTGGGAGAGTGGGAACACTGAAGCTTTCTTT.

The chain joins TRBV7-2 to TRBJ1-5, with D possibly being TRBD1 (6 bases). This CDR3 region has 15 residues. Germline assignment: CDR1 SGHTA and CDR2 FQGNSA. Trimming cost V 1 base and J 5 bases, with 12 bases left between them. The DNA of the CDR3 is TGTGCCAGCAGCTTAGTTCCAGGGGTAGATCAGCCCCAGCATTTT. It encodes CASSLVPGVDQPQHF.

The V call is TRBV6-5, the J call TRBJ1-2; TRBD1 agrees at 8 bases. The ends lost 6 bases at V and 4 bases at J; junction bases unmatched: 10. CDR1 MNHEY and CDR2 SVGAGI come from the germline V gene. This CDR3 spans 15 amino acids. The CDR3 nucleotides read TGTGCCAGCAGACCCGGAATGGACAGGGTCTATGGCTACACCTTC. The encoded protein is CASRPGMDRVYGYTF.

The rearrangement links TRBV5-1 to TRBJ2-5, with 8 bases fitting TRBD1. This CDR3 region has 13 residues. Per germline, CDR1 SGHRS and CDR2 YFSETQ. The V and J ends lost 3 bases and 5 bases, in that order; junction bases with no gene match: 3. CDR3 sequence: CASSYRGMETQYF. CDR3 nucleotides: TGCGCCAGCAGCTACAGGGGGATGGAGACCCAGTACTTC.

This clone was counted a single time. The chain has TRBV5-1 and TRBJ2-3, with 8 bases matching TRBD2. The junction had 7 bases not matched to a gene; V was cut back by 4 bases and J by 0 bases. There are 16 residues in the CDR3. The germline V gene has CDR1 SGHRS and CDR2 YFSETQ. For the CDR3, the DNA is TGCGCCAGCAGCCCCCCTGCGGGGGGAAGCACAGATACGCAGTATTTT. Its protein is CASSPPAGGSTDTQYF.

The chain is built from TRBV6-1 and TRBJ2-3; 7 bases match TRBD2. CDR1 is MNHNS, CDR2 SASEGT, per germline. The CDR3 is 13 amino acids. V lost 6 bases to trimming and J lost 3 bases; unmatched junction nucleotides: 3. In DNA form, the CDR3 reads TGTGCCAGCAGAGGGAGGGAAACAGATACGCAGTATTTT. Protein: CASRGRETDTQYF.

The chain links TRBV30 to TRBJ2-7; the D gene is possibly TRBD2 (5 bases). The CDR3 is made up of 14 amino acids. Germline loops: CDR1 GTSNPN, CDR2 SVGIG (reference sequence). Trimming took off 3 bases at V and 6 bases at J, with 18 bases between the two ends. This CDR3 is CAWSPGGSSGEQYF. In DNA form, the CDR3 reads TGTGCCTGGAGCCCCGGAGGATCATCGGGCGAGCAGTACTTC. The entire variable domain, with the rest obtained from reference TRBV30 and TRBJ2-7, is as follows: SQTIHQWPATLVQPVGSPLSLECTVEGTSNPNLYWYRQAAGRGLQLLFYSVGIGQISSEVPQNLSASRPQDRQFILSSKKLLLSDSGFYLCAWSPGGSSGEQYFGPGTRLTVT.

V is TRBV7-2 and J is TRBJ2-2; the D gene is possibly TRBD2 (6 bases). Germline V gene sequence: CDR1 SGHTA, CDR2 FQGNSA. This CDR3 is 14 amino acids long. Trimming pared 3 bases from V and 4 bases from J, leaving 9 bases between. The CDR3 nucleotides read TGTGCCAGCAGCTTTTGGGACTCCACCGGGGAGCTGTTTTTT. Amino acids: CASSFWDSTGELFF.

This chain uses TRBV27 with TRBJ2-5; a weak D match, TRBD2 (6 bases). CDR1 MNHEY and CDR2 SMNVEV come from the germline V gene (reference sequence). Deletions cut 5 bases from V and 5 bases from J, with 18 bases between. The CDR3 totals 15 residues. Here the CDR3 DNA reads TGTGCCAGCAGTCTACTCAAGTCTGGGGGGGAGACCCAGTACTTC. Protein product: CASSLLKSGGETQYF.

The rearrangement joins TRBV5-5 to TRBJ2-7, with 11 bases identical to TRBD2. The ends lost 0 bases at V and 0 bases at J; junction bases unmatched: 2. The CDR3 is 16 amino acids. Germline CDR1 and CDR2: SGHKS and YYEKEE (reference sequence). The CDR3 DNA is TGTGCCAGCAGCTTGGTAGCGGGAGGGACCTCCTACGAGCAGTACTTC. Translated: CASSLVAGGTSYEQYF.

This rearrangement joins TRBV11-1 to TRBJ2-7; D might be TRBD1 or TRBD2, each matching 5 bases. Germline CDR1 SGHAT, CDR2 FQDESV (reference sequence). Trimming shortened V by 2 bases and J by 3 bases, and 17 bases separated the two germline ends. The CDR3 is 16 amino acids. In DNA, the CDR3 is TGTGCCAGCAGCTTAACAGGCCAGGGAGTCGACTACGAGCAGTACTTC. Translated: CASSLTGQGVDYEQYF. Supplemented by reference TRBV11-1 and TRBJ2-7, the full variable domain reads EAEVAQSPRYKITEKSQAVAFWCDPISGHATLYWYRQILGQGPELLVQFQDESVVDDSQLPKDRFSAERLKGVDSTLKIQPAELGDSAMYLCASSLTGQGVDYEQYFGPGTRLTVT.